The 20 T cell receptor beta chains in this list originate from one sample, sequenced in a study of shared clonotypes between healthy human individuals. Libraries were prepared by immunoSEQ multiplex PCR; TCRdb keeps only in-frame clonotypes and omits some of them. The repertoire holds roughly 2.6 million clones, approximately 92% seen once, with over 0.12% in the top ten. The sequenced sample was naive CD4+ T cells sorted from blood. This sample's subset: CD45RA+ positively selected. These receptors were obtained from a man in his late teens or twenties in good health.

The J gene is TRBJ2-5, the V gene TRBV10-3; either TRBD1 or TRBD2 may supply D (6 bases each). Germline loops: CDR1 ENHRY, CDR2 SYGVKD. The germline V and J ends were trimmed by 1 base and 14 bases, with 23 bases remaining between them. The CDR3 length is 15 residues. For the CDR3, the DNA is TGTGCCATCAGTGAGTTCCCCTCCGGGAACGGGGGCTTCTACTTC. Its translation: CAISEFPSGNGGFYF.

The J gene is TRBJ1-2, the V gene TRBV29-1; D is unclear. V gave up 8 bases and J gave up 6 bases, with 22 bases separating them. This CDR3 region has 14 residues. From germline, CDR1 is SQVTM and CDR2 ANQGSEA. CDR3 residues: CSLAKSTSSDGYTF. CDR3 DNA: TGCAGCCTTGCGAAGAGTACCTCTAGTGATGGCTACACCTTC.

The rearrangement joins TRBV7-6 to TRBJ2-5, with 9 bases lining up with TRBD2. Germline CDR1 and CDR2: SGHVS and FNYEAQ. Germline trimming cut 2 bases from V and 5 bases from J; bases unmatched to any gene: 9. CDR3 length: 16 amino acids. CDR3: CASSLMASGVTETQYF. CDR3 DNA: TGTGCCAGCAGCTTAATGGCTAGCGGGGTTACGGAGACCCAGTACTTC.

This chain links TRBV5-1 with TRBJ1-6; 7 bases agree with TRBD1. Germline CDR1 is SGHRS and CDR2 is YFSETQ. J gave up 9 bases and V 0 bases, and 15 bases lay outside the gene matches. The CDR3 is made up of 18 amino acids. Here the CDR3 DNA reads TGCGCCAGCAGCTTGGGGGAGACAGGGCCTTTATGGGCTTCACCCCTCCACTTT. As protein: CASSLGETGPLWASPLHF.

In DNA form, the CDR3 reads TGTGCCAGCAGCCTCACCCCCGGGACAGCAGACTCTTACGAGCAGTACTTC. Its translation: CASSLTPGTADSYEQYF. The genes are TRBV7-9 and TRBJ2-7; 7 bases align to TRBD1. V lost 5 bases, J lost 4 bases, and 17 bases stayed unmatched. The CDR3 totals 17 residues. In germline, CDR1 is SEHNR, CDR2 FQNEAQ (reference sequence).

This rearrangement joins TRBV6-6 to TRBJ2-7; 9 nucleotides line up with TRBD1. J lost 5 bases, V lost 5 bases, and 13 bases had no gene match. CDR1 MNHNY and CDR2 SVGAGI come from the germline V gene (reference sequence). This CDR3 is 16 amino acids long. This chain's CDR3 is CASSQPPGTGTHEQYF. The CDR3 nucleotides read TGTGCCAGCAGTCAACCCCCCGGGACAGGGACGCACGAGCAGTACTTC.

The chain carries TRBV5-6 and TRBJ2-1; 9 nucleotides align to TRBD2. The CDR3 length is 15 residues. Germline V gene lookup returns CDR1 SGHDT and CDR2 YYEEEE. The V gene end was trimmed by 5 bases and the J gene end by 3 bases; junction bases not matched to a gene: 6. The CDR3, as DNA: TGTGCCAGCAGGCAGGTAGCGGGAGTCTACAATGAGCAGTTCTTC. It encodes CASRQVAGVYNEQFF.

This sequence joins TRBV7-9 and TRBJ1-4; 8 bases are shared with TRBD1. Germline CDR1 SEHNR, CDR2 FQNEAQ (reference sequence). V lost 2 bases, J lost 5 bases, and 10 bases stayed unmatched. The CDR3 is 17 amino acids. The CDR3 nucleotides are TGTGCCAGCAGCTTAACGCCTCCGGGACAGGAGAATGAAAAACTGTTTTTT. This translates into CASSLTPPGQENEKLFF.

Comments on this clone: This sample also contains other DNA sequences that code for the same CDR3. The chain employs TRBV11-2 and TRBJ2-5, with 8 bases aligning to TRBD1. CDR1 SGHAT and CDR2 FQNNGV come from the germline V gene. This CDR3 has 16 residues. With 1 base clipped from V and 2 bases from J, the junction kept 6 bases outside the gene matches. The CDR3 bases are TGTGCCAGCAGCTTAGTATCAGGGGGCTTTCAAGAGACCCAGTACTTC. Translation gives CASSLVSGGFQETQYF.

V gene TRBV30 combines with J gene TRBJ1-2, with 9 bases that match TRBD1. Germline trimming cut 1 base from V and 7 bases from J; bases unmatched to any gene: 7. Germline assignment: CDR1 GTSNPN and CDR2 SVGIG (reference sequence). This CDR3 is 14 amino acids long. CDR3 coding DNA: TGTGCCTGGAGTGGAACAGGGGGCCCTGGTGGCTACACCTTC. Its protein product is CAWSGTGGPGGYTF.

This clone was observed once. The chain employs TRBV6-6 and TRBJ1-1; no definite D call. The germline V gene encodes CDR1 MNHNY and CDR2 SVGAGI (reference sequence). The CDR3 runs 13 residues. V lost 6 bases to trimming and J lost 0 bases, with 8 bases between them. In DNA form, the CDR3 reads TGTGCCAGCAGGCAGACTGTGAACACTGAAGCTTTCTTT. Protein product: CASRQTVNTEAFF.

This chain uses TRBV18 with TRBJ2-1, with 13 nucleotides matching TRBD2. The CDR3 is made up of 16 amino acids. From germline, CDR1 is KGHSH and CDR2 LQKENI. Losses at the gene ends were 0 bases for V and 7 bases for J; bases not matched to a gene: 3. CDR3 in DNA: TGTGCCAGCTCACCACCGACTAGCGGGAGGCCTAATGAGCAGTTCTTC. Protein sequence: CASSPPTSGRPNEQFF.

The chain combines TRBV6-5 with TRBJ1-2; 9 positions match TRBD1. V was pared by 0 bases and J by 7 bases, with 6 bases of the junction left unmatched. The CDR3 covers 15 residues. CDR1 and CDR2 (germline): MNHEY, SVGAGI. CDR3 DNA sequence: TGTGCCAGCAGTTACTCGAGGGACAGGGTGGCTGGCTACACCTTC. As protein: CASSYSRDRVAGYTF.

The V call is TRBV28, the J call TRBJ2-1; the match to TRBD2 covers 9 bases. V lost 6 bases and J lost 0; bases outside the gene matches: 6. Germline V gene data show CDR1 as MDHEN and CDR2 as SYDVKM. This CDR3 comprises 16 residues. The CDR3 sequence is CASRYSSGTSYNEQFF. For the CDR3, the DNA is TGTGCCAGCAGATATTCTAGCGGGACCTCCTACAATGAGCAGTTCTTC.

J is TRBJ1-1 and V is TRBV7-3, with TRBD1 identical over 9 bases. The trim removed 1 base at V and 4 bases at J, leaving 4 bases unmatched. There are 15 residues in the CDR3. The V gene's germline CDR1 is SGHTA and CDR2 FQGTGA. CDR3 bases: TGTGCCAGCAGCTTAAATGGACAGGGGACCACTGAAGCTTTCTTT. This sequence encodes CASSLNGQGTTEAFF.

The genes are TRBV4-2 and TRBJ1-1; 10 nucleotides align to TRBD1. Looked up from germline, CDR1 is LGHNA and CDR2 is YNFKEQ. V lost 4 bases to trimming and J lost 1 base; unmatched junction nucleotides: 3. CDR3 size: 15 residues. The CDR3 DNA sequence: TGTGCCAGCAGCCCCGGACAGGGGGGGAACACTGAAGCTTTCTTT. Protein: CASSPGQGGNTEAFF.

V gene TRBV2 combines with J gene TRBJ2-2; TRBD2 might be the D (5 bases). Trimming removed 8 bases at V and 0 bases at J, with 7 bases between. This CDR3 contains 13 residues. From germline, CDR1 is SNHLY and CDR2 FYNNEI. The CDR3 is CASHGTNTGELFF. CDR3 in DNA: TGTGCCAGCCACGGGACGAACACCGGGGAGCTGTTTTTT.

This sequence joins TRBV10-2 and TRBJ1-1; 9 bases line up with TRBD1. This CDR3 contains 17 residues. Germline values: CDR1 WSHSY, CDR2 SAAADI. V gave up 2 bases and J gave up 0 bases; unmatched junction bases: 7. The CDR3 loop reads CASSETGTGTLNTEAFF. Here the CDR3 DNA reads TGCGCCAGCAGTGAGACAGGGACAGGGACTTTGAACACTGAAGCTTTCTTT.

The chain's CDR3 is CASSPPDYGQGPTDTQYF. In nucleotides, the CDR3 is TGTGCCAGCTCACCTCCGGATTACGGACAGGGCCCCACAGATACGCAGTATTTT. The chain links TRBV18 to TRBJ2-3; 8 positions match TRBD1. Germline V gene data show CDR1 as KGHSH and CDR2 as LQKENI. Trimming removed 3 bases from V and 2 bases from J; junction bases left unmatched: 13. CDR3 length equals 18 residues.

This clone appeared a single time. CDR3 residues: CASSPDSSPIYGYTF. As DNA, the CDR3 is TGCGCCAGCAGCCCGGACAGCTCGCCGATCTATGGCTACACCTTC. The chain couples TRBV5-1 to TRBJ1-2; D might be TRBD1 (6 bases). The V end lost 4 bases, the J end lost 4 bases, and 17 bases lay between the germline ends. The CDR3 sequence is 15 residues long. CDR1 is SGHRS and CDR2 is YFSETQ in the germline V gene.